One and the same sample provided the 21 T cell receptor beta chains below, sequenced in a study of blood T cell repertoires in COVID-19. The table came from immunoSEQ multiplex PCR; TCRdb's copy has only in-frame clones and leaves some out. The profile shows 300,000 to 450,000 clones, approximately 89% of them singletons. The sequencing input was PBMCs or T cells enriched from blood (not recorded which). The receptors were sampled from a man aged 30-40 years who had recovered from COVID-19.

The chain uses TRBV5-1 and TRBJ1-6, with D hard to call. The germline gives CDR1 SGHRS, CDR2 YFSETQ. With 4 bases removed from V and 0 bases from J, the gap between germline ends came to 14 bases. This CDR3 has 17 amino acids. For the CDR3, the DNA is TGCGCCAGCAGCCCCACGGAGACGAGCTCCTATAATTCACCCCTCCACTTT. It specifies CASSPTETSSYNSPLHF.

The rearrangement joins TRBV11-2 to TRBJ1-2; possible D gene TRBD1, 6 bases. The CDR3 loop spans 14 amino acids. Looked up from germline, CDR1 is SGHAT and CDR2 is FQNNGV. Trimming stripped 5 bases from V and 7 bases from J, with 17 bases between. CDR3 residues: CASSLGGGASGYTF. The CDR3 DNA sequence: TGTGCCAGCAGCCTTGGCGGGGGGGCCTCTGGCTACACCTTC.

This chain joins TRBV6-5 and TRBJ2-1; TRBD2 matches 10 bases. J lost 8 bases, V lost 2 bases, and 9 bases had no gene match. The CDR3 extends over 16 amino acids. Germline CDR1 and CDR2: MNHEY and SVGAGI. As DNA, the CDR3 is TGTGCCAGCAGTTACCCTAAGCGGGGGGGACAGTATGAGCAGTTCTTC. Translation: CASSYPKRGGQYEQFF.

V and J are TRBV12-3 or TRBV12-4 and TRBJ2-1, with a tentative D call TRBD1 (6 bases). CDR3 size: 13 residues. V was shortened by 5 bases and J by 14 bases, with 19 bases between the two germline ends. This CDR3 reads CASSPEQGKFEFF. In DNA form, the CDR3 reads TGTGCCAGCAGTCCGGAACAGGGTAAATTTGAGTTCTTC.

The rearrangement uses TRBV18 and TRBJ1-5; the match to TRBD1 covers 8 bases. CDR3 length: 14 residues. V lost 5 bases to trimming and J lost 5 bases; unmatched junction nucleotides: 5. Germline V lookup: CDR1 KGHSH, CDR2 LQKENI. The CDR3 DNA reads as TGTGCCAGCTCATCTCAGGGGGCGTATCAGCCCCAGCATTTT. Protein sequence: CASSSQGAYQPQHF.

The chain has TRBV9 and TRBJ1-1; D gene ambiguous. This CDR3 has 14 amino acids. Germline CDR1 and CDR2: SGDLS and YYNGEE. Trimming cost V 4 bases and J 8 bases, with 18 bases left between them. This CDR3 reads CASSFRTTGSEAFF. DNA of the CDR3: TGTGCCAGCAGCTTCCGGACCACCGGGAGCGAAGCTTTCTTT. The variable domain in full, completed from reference TRBV9 and TRBJ1-1, reads DSGVTQTPKHLITATGQRVTLRCSPRSGDLSVYWYQQSLDQGLQFLIQYYNGEERAKGNILERFSAQQFPDLHSELNLSSLELGDSALYFCASSFRTTGSEAFFGQGTRLTVV.

V is TRBV4-1 and J is TRBJ2-3; 8 positions match TRBD2. Germline V gene data show CDR1 as MGHRA and CDR2 as YSYEKL. The CDR3 loop spans 17 amino acids. Germline trimming cut 0 bases from V and 2 bases from J; bases unmatched to any gene: 7. CDR3 nucleotides: TGCGCCAGCAGCCAAGATCAAGAGCGGGGGATCACAGATACGCAGTATTTT. Its protein product is CASSQDQERGITDTQYF.

This chain joins TRBV11-2 and TRBJ2-5, with D tentatively TRBD2 (5 bases). V was pared by 0 bases and J by 0 bases, with 8 bases between. The CDR3 spans 15 residues. The germline V gene encodes CDR1 SGHAT and CDR2 FQNNGV. In DNA, the CDR3 is TGTGCCAGCAGCTTAGATCCGGGGTACCAAGAGACCCAGTACTTC. It codes for CASSLDPGYQETQYF.

The chain carries TRBV19 and TRBJ1-2, with TRBD1 identical over 9 bases. The CDR3 sequence is 18 residues long. V trimming: 0 bases; J trimming: 0 bases; junction bases outside the gene matches: 8. Germline CDR1 LNHDA, CDR2 SQIVND (reference sequence). This CDR3 reads CASSIDLTGQGPNYGYTF. The CDR3, as DNA: TGTGCCAGTAGTATAGATCTTACGGGACAGGGTCCTAACTATGGCTACACCTTC.

The sample holds a few counts of this clone. The rearrangement uses TRBV19 and TRBJ2-7; 8 bases agree with TRBD1. V lost 4 bases and J lost 4; bases outside the gene matches: 15. CDR1 is LNHDA and CDR2 is SQIVND in the germline V gene (reference sequence). The CDR3 spans 17 residues. CDR3 in DNA: TGTGCCAGTAGTAAAAACCCCCCAGGGGGCGATTTTTACGAGCAGTACTTC. Protein product: CASSKNPPGGDFYEQYF.

This clone was picked up one time. The chain is built from TRBV18 and TRBJ2-2; D may be TRBD1 (6 bases). With 4 bases removed from V and 6 bases from J, the gap between germline ends came to 21 bases. The CDR3 contains 17 residues. Germline V lookup: CDR1 KGHSH, CDR2 LQKENI. For the CDR3, the DNA is TGTGCCAGCTCACGGCGACAGGATAGGACCGTCGCCGGGGAGCTGTTTTTT. This sequence encodes CASSRRQDRTVAGELFF.

This chain connects TRBV11-3 to TRBJ2-2, with 8 bases identical to TRBD1. Germline V lookup: CDR1 SGHNT, CDR2 YENEEA. The CDR3 is 15 amino acids. Unmatched junction bases numbered 5, after V lost 4 bases and J lost 4 bases. CDR3 coding DNA: TGTGCCAGCAGCTCCGACAGGGGAGGCACCGGGGAGCTGTTTTTT. Its protein is CASSSDRGGTGELFF.

This chain uses TRBV7-9 with TRBJ1-1, with 8 bases aligning to TRBD1. Germline V gene lookup returns CDR1 SEHNR and CDR2 FQNEAQ (reference sequence). The CDR3 extends over 15 amino acids. V lost 5 bases and J lost 1; bases outside the gene matches: 6. The CDR3, as DNA: TGTGCCAGCAGCGCCAGGGGGCGTGGGAACACTGAAGCTTTCTTT. Amino acids: CASSARGRGNTEAFF.

This chain uses TRBV10-3 with TRBJ2-3, with D unresolved. V dropped 0 bases and J dropped 1 base, with 2 bases sitting between them. The CDR3 length is 13 residues. In germline, CDR1 is ENHRY, CDR2 SYGVKD. CDR3 sequence (DNA): TGTGCCATCAGTGAGTCCGGCACAGATACGCAGTATTTT. Translating gives CAISESGTDTQYF.

This chain joins TRBV6-5 and TRBJ2-7; TRBD1 is a possible D gene (5 bases). Germline V gives CDR1 MNHEY, CDR2 SVGAGI. There are 14 residues in the CDR3. Trimming stripped 7 bases from V and 0 bases from J, with 13 bases between. The CDR3 DNA follows: TGTGCCAGCACCCGGACAAGCATCTCCTACGAGCAGTACTTC. Translating gives CASTRTSISYEQYF.

CDR3 sequence: CASSRNQGAIYGYTF. The CDR3 DNA reads as TGCGCCAGCAGCCGGAATCAGGGGGCGATCTATGGCTACACCTTC. The rearrangement uses TRBV4-3 and TRBJ1-2; 8 bases are shared with TRBD1. The CDR3 runs 15 residues. Germline loops: CDR1 LGHNA, CDR2 YSLEER. V was pared by 4 bases and J by 4 bases, with 8 bases of the junction left unmatched.

V usage is TRBV11-2 and J usage is TRBJ1-1, with no clear D. Germline V gene lookup returns CDR1 SGHAT and CDR2 FQNNGV. With 3 bases removed from V and 3 bases from J, the gap between germline ends came to 8 bases. The CDR3 totals 13 residues. CDR3 sequence (DNA): TGTGCCAGCAGCTTTCGACTTCACACTGAAGCTTTCTTT. Its protein product is CASSFRLHTEAFF.

The chain recombines TRBV5-6 with TRBJ2-7; 7 bases fit TRBD1. Trimming at V came to 1 base and at J to 6 bases, leaving 4 bases not matched to a gene. The CDR3 contains 13 residues. Germline CDR1 reads SGHDT; CDR2 reads YYEEEE. The CDR3 DNA sequence: TGTGCCAGCAGCTTGAGACAGGGAACCGAGCAGTACTTC. Protein product: CASSLRQGTEQYF.

V is TRBV29-1 and J is TRBJ1-3; unclear D gene. Germline assignment: CDR1 SQVTM and CDR2 ANQGSEA. The CDR3 is made up of 14 amino acids. V was clipped by 5 bases and J by 4 bases, with 15 bases between them. The CDR3 sequence: CSVRPTRTGNTIYF. CDR3 nucleotide sequence: TGCAGCGTTCGCCCGACACGAACCGGAAACACCATATATTTT.

The genes are TRBV27 and TRBJ1-2; D possibly corresponds to TRBD1 (5 bases). The CDR3 length is 16 residues. Germline CDR1 is MNHEY and CDR2 is SMNVEV (reference sequence). Trimming took off 6 bases at V and 3 bases at J, with 20 bases between the two ends. For the CDR3, the DNA is TGTGCCAGCAGAAGGATAGAAGGGGTAACAGACTATGGCTACACCTTC. It translates to CASRRIEGVTDYGYTF.

The rearrangement uses TRBV30 and TRBJ1-2; 8 nucleotides line up with TRBD1. The germline V gene encodes CDR1 GTSNPN and CDR2 SVGIG (reference sequence). The CDR3 has 14 amino acids. J lost 6 bases, V lost 7 bases, and 13 bases had no gene match. The CDR3 spells CALKMGQDRNGYTF. The CDR3 region has the DNA TGTGCCTTGAAGATGGGACAGGACAGGAATGGCTACACCTTC.